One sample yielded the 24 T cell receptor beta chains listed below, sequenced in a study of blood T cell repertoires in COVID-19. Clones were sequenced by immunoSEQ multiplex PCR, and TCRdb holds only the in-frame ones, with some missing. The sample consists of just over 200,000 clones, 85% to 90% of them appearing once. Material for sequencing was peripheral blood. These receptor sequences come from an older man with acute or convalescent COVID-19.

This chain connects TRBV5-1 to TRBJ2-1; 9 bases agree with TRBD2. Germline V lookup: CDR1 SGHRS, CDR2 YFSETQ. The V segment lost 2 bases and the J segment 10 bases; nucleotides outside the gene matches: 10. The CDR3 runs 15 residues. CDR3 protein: CASSLGPSGINEQFF. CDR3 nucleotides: TGCGCCAGCAGCTTAGGCCCTAGCGGGATTAACGAGCAGTTCTTC.

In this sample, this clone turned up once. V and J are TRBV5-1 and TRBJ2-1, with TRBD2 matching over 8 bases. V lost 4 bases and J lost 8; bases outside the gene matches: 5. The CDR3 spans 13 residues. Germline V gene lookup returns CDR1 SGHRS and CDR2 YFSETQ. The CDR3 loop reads CASSPGLVYEQFF. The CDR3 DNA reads TGCGCCAGCAGCCCGGGACTAGTCTATGAGCAGTTCTTC. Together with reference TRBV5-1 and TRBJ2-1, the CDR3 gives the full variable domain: KAGVTQTPRYLIKTRGQQVTLSCSPISGHRSVSWYQQTPGQGLQFLFEYFSETQRNKGNFPGRFSGRQFSNSRSEMNVSTLELGDSALYLCASSPGLVYEQFFGPGTRLTVL.

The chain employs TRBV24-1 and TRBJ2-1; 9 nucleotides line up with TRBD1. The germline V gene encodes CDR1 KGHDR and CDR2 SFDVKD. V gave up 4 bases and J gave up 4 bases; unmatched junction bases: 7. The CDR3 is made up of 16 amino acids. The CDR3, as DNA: TGTGCCACCAGTGAGCCGGGACAGGGAATATACAATGAGCAGTTCTTC. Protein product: CATSEPGQGIYNEQFF.

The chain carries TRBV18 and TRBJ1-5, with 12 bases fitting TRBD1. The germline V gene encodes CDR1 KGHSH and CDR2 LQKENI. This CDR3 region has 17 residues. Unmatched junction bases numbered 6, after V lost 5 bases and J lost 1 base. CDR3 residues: CASSGTGGAGSNQPQHF. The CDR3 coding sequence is TGTGCCAGCTCAGGGACAGGGGGCGCGGGAAGCAATCAGCCCCAGCATTTT.

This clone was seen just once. The CDR3 DNA reads as TGTGCCAGCTCACCACCCAACGACAGGGACTACGAGCAGTACTTC. Translation gives CASSPPNDRDYEQYF. The chain couples TRBV18 to TRBJ2-7, with 7 bases aligning to TRBD1. J gave up 3 bases and V 0 bases, and 5 bases lay outside the gene matches. Germline loops: CDR1 KGHSH, CDR2 LQKENI. The CDR3 length is 15 residues.

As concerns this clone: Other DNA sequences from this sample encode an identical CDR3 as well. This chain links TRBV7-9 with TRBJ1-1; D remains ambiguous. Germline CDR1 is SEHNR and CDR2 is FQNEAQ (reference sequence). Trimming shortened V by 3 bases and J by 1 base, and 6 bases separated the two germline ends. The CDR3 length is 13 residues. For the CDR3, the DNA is TGTGCCAGCAGCTTTCGGGGGAACACTGAAGCTTTCTTT. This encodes CASSFRGNTEAFF.

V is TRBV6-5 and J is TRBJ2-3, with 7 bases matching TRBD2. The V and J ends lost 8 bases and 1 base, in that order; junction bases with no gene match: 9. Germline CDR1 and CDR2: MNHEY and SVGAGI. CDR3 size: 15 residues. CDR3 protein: CASLQSGTGTDTQYF. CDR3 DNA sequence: TGTGCCAGCCTGCAGAGCGGGACTGGCACAGATACGCAGTATTTT.

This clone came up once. CDR3 protein: CSASKLAGVTDTQYF. The CDR3 DNA is TGCAGTGCTAGTAAGCTAGCGGGAGTCACAGATACGCAGTATTTT. The J gene is TRBJ2-3, the V gene TRBV20-1; TRBD2 agrees at 10 bases. The CDR3 loop spans 15 amino acids. Germline trimming cut 3 bases from V and 2 bases from J; bases unmatched to any gene: 5. Germline V gene data show CDR1 as DFQATT and CDR2 as SNEGSKA (reference sequence).

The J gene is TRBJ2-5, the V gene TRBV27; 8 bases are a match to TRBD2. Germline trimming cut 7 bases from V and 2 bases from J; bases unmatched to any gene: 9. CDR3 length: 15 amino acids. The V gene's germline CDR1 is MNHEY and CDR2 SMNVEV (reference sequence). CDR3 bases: TGTGCCAGCATGACCCGGGGGGGAAATCAAGAGACCCAGTACTTC. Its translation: CASMTRGGNQETQYF.

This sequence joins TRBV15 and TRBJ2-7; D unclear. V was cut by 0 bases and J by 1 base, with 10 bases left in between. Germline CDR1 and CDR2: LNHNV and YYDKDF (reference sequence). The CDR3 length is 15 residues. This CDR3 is CATSRDLVASYEQYV. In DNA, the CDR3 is TGTGCCACCAGCAGAGATCTGGTGGCATCCTACGAGCAGTACGTC.

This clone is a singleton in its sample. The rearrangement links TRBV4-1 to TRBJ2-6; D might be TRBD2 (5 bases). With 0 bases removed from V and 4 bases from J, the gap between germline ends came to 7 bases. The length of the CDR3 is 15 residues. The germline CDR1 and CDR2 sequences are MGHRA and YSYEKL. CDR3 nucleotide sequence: TGCGCCAGCAGCCAAGAGGGGAGAGGGGCCAACGTCCTGACTTTC. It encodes CASSQEGRGANVLTF.

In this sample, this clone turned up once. The CDR3 protein is CASSLEGQGTDTQYF. CDR3 coding DNA: TGCGCCAGCAGCTTGGAGGGACAGGGCACAGATACGCAGTATTTT. V gene TRBV5-1 combines with J gene TRBJ2-3; 8 bases map to TRBD1. The length of the CDR3 is 15 residues. The junction had 1 base not matched to a gene; V was cut back by 0 bases and J by 1 base. The germline gives CDR1 SGHRS, CDR2 YFSETQ. Together with reference TRBV5-1 and TRBJ2-3, the CDR3 gives the full variable domain: KAGVTQTPRYLIKTRGQQVTLSCSPISGHRSVSWYQQTPGQGLQFLFEYFSETQRNKGNFPGRFSGRQFSNSRSEMNVSTLELGDSALYLCASSLEGQGTDTQYFGPGTRLTVL.

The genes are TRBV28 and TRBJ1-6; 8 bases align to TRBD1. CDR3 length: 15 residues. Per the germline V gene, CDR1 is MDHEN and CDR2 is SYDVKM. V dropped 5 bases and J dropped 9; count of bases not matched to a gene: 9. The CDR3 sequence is CASSGAGQAISPLHF. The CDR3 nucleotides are TGTGCCAGCAGTGGGGCGGGACAGGCCATTTCACCCCTCCACTTT.

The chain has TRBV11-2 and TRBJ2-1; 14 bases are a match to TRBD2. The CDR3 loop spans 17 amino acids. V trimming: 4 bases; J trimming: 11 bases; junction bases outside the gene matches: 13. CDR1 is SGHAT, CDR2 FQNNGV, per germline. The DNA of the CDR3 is TGTGCCAGCAGCTCGGGACTAGCGGGAGTCCCAGGTAATCAGCAGTTCTTC. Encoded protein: CASSSGLAGVPGNQQFF. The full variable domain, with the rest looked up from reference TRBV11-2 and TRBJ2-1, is EAGVAQSPRYKIIEKRQSVAFWCNPISGHATLYWYQQILGQGPKLLIQFQNNGVVDDSQLPKDRFSAERLKGVDSTLKIQPAKLEDSAVYLCASSSGLAGVPGNQQFFGPGTRLTVL.

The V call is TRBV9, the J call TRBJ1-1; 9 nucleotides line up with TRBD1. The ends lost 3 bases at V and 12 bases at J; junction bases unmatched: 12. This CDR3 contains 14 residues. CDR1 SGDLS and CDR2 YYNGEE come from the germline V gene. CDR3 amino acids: CASSETDRGFETFF. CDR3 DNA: TGTGCCAGCAGCGAGACGGACAGGGGCTTTGAGACTTTCTTT.

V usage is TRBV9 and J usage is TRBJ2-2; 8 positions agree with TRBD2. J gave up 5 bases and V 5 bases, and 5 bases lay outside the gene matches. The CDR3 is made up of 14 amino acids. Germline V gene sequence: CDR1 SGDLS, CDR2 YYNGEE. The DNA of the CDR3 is TGTGCCAGCAGTACCGGGACTAGAACCGGGGAGCTGTTTTTT. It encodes CASSTGTRTGELFF. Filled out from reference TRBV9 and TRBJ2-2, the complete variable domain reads DSGVTQTPKHLITATGQRVTLRCSPRSGDLSVYWYQQSLDQGLQFLIQYYNGEERAKGNILERFSAQQFPDLHSELNLSSLELGDSALYFCASSTGTRTGELFFGEGSRLTVL.

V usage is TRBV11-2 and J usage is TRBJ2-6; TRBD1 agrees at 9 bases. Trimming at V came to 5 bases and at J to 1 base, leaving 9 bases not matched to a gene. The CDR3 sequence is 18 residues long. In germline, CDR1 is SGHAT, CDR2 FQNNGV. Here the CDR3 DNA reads TGTGCCAGCAGCCGACTCCCGGGACAGGGATCTGGGGCCAACGTCCTGACTTTC. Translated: CASSRLPGQGSGANVLTF.

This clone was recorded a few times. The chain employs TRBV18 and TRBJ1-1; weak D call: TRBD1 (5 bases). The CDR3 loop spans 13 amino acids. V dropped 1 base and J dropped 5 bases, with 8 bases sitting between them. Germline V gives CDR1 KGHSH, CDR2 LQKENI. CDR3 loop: CASSPLGGTEAFF. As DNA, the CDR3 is TGTGCCAGCTCACCACTCGGGGGGACTGAAGCTTTCTTT.

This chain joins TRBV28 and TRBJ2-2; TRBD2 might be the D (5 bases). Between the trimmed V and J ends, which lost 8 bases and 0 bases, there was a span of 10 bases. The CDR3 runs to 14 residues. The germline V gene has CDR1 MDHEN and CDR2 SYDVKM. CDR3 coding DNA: TGTGCCAGCGCCCACGGGACGAACACCGGGGAGCTGTTTTTT. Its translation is CASAHGTNTGELFF.

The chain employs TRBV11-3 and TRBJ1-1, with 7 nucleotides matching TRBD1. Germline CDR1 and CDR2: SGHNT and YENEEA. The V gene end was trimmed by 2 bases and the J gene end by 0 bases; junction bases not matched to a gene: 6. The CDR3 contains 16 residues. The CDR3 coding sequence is TGTGCCAGCAGCTTACGTGACAGGGACATGAACACTGAAGCTTTCTTT. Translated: CASSLRDRDMNTEAFF.

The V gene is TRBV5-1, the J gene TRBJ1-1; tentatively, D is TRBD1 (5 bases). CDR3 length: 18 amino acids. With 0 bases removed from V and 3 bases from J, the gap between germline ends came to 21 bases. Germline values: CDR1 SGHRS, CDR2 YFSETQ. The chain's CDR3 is CASSLAGKGFREDTEAFF. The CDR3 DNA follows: TGCGCCAGCAGCTTGGCCGGGAAGGGGTTCCGGGAGGACACTGAAGCTTTCTTT.

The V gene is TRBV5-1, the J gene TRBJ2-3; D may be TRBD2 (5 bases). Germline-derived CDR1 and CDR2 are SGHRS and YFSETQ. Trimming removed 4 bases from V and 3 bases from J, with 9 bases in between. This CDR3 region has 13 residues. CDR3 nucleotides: TGCGCCAGCAGCCAAACGGGGACAGATACGCAGTATTTT. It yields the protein CASSQTGTDTQYF. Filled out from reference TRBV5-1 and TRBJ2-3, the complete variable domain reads KAGVTQTPRYLIKTRGQQVTLSCSPISGHRSVSWYQQTPGQGLQFLFEYFSETQRNKGNFPGRFSGRQFSNSRSEMNVSTLELGDSALYLCASSQTGTDTQYFGPGTRLTVL.

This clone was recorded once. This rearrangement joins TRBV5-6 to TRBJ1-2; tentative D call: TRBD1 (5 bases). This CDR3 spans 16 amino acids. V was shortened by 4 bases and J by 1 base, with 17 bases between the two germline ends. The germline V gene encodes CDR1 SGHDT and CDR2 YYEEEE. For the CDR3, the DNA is TGTGCCAGCAGCACCCGTCGGCAGGGATATAACTATGGCTACACCTTC. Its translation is CASSTRRQGYNYGYTF.

Here the CDR3 reads CASSLGLAGQHEQFF. The CDR3 DNA sequence: TGTGCCAGCAGCTTGGGACTAGCGGGGCAACATGAGCAGTTCTTC. This chain links TRBV7-6 with TRBJ2-1; 13 nucleotides align to TRBD2. Germline loops: CDR1 SGHVS, CDR2 FNYEAQ. V shed 3 bases and J 8 bases; nucleotides not matched to a gene: 4. The CDR3 covers 15 residues.